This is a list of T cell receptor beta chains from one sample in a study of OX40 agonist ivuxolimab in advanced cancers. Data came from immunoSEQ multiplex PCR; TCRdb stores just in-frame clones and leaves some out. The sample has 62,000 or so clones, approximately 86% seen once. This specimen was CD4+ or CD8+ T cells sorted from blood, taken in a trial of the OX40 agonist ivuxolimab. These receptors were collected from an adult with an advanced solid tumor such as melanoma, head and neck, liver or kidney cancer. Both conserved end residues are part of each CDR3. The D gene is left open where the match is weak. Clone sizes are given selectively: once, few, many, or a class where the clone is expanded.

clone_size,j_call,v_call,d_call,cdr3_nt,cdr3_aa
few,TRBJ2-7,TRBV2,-,TGTGCCAGCAGTGAGTTCGGAGTTACCTACGAGCAGTACTTC,CASSEFGVTYEQYF
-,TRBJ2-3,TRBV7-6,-,TGTGCCAGCAGCTTACTAGCAGCAGATACGCAGTATTTT,CASSLLAADTQYF
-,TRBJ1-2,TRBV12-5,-,TGTGCTAGTGGTCGAGGGAGTAGCAGCTATGGCTACACCTTC,CASGRGSSSYGYTF
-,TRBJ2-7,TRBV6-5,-,TGTGCCAGCAGCCTCCTCCAAGCGCCCTACGAGCAGTACTTC,CASSLLQAPYEQYF
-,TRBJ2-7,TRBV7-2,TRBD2,TGTGCCAGCAGCTTAGGGCTAGCGGAAACCTACGAGCAGTACTTC,CASSLGLAETYEQYF
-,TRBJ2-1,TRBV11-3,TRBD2,TGTGCCAGCAGATTAGCGGGAGGGGACCACAATGAGCAGTTCTTC,CASRLAGGDHNEQFF
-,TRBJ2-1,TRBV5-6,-,TGTGCCAGCAGCTTGGATCTATCACGTGGGGATGAGCAGTTCTTC,CASSLDLSRGDEQFF
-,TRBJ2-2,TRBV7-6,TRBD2,TGTGCCAGCAGCTTTAGCGGGCCAAGCGGGGAGCTGTTTTTT,CASSFSGPSGELFF
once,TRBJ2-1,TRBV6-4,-,TGTGCCAGCAGTGTCACTAGCTCCAAGGACAATGAGCAGTTCTTC,CASSVTSSKDNEQFF
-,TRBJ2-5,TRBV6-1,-,TGTGCCACCAATGCGGGGGCAGGTGAGACCCAGTACTTC,CATNAGAGETQYF
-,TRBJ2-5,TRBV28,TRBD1,TGTGCCAGCAGTTACAGGGGGCTCGAGACCCAGTACTTC,CASSYRGLETQYF
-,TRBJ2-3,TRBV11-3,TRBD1,TGTGCCAGCAGCTTTTTCGGACAGGTCGCTAGCACAGATACGCAGTATTTT,CASSFFGQVASTDTQYF
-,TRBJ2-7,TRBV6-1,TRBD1,TGTGCCAGCGAGGGACAGTCCTACGAGCAGTACTTC,CASEGQSYEQYF
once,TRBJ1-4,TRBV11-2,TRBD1,TGTGCCAGCAGCCCCCGGACAGGAGGTATTGAAAAACTGTTTTTT,CASSPRTGGIEKLFF
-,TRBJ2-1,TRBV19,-,TGTGCCAGTAGTATAGGGGCGGGGGCATACAATGAGCAGTTCTTC,CASSIGAGAYNEQFF
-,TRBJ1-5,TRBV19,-,TGTGCCAGTAGGCCTAGGGGGGGCGCATCTCAGCCCCAGCATTTT,CASRPRGGASQPQHF
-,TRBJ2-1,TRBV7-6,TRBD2,TGTGCCAGCAGCTTTTCGGCGGGAGGAACTTACAATGAGCAGTTCTTC,CASSFSAGGTYNEQFF
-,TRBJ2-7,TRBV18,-,TGTGCCAGCTCGGAGACGGACCCCTACGAGCAGTACTTC,CASSETDPYEQYF
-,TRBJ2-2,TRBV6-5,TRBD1,TGTGCCAGCAGTTCGGGACAGGGTAACACCGGGGAGCTGTTTTTT,CASSSGQGNTGELFF
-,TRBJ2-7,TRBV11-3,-,TGTGCCAGCAGCATGGGGAGACAGAACTACGAGCAGTACTTC,CASSMGRQNYEQYF
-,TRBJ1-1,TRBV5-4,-,TGTGCCAGCAGCTTGGTGGGGGGAATCATGAACACTGAAGCTTTCTTT,CASSLVGGIMNTEAFF
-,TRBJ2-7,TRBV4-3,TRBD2,TGCGCCAGCAGCCAAGCAAGGACTAGATACTACGAGCAGTACTTC,CASSQARTRYYEQYF
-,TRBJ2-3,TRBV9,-,TGTGCCAGCAGCGAGGGGGGAGGGCCCTCAGATACGCAGTATTTT,CASSEGGGPSDTQYF
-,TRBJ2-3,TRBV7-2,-,TGTGCCAGCAGCTTAGTGCTATCAGATACGCAGTATTTT,CASSLVLSDTQYF
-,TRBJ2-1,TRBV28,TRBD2,TGTGCCAGCAGGACTAGCGGGAACTTTGGTGAGCAGTTCTTC,CASRTSGNFGEQFF
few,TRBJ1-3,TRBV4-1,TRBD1,TGCGCCAGCAGCCCCGGGACAGTACTAACCTGGGGACGAAACACCATATATTTT,CASSPGTVLTWGRNTIYF
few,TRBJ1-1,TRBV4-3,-,TGCGCCAGCAGCCAAGATTGGGGGGATGACACTGAAGCTTTCTTT,CASSQDWGDDTEAFF
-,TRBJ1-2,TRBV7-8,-,TGTGCCAGCAGCCCGCGGCTCCCTCAAAAACGAGCTGGCTACACCTTC,CASSPRLPQKRAGYTF
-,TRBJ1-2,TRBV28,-,TGTGCCAGCAGTTTCCCCTATGGCTACACCTTC,CASSFPYGYTF
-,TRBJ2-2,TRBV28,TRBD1,TGTGCCAGCAGTTCAGATCGGACAGGGGGAAAGGGGGAGCTGTTTTTT,CASSSDRTGGKGELFF
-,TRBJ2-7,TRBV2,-,TGTGCCAGCAGTGAAGAATTAGCGGTCGTCTACGAGCAGTACTTC,CASSEELAVVYEQYF
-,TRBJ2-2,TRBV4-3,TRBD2,TGCGCCAGCAGCCCAGGACTAGCGGGAGGGCCCGGCACCGGGGAGCTGTTTTTT,CASSPGLAGGPGTGELFF
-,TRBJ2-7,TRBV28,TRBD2,TGTGCCACGGGACTAGCCTTCCTCTACGAGCAGTACTTC,CATGLAFLYEQYF
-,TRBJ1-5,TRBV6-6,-,TGTGCCAGCAGTTACTCGACTCAGCCCCAGCATTTT,CASSYSTQPQHF
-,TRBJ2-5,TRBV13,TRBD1,TGTGCCAGCAGTCGAGGGGTCATTACGAGGGGGCAGGAGACCCAGTACTTC,CASSRGVITRGQETQYF
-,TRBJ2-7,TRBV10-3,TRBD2,TGTGCCATCAGTGGTCATGTACTCGGGGAGGGTACAACCTACGAGCAGTACTTC,CAISGHVLGEGTTYEQYF
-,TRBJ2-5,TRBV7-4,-,TGTGCCAGCAGCAAGTGGGGCGGGGAGGAGACCCAGTACTTC,CASSKWGGEETQYF
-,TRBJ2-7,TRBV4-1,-,TGCGCCAGCAGCCAAGATATTGGGCAGCTATACGAGCAGTACTTC,CASSQDIGQLYEQYF
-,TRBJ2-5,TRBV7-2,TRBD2,TGTGCCAGCAGCTCAGCGGGAGGGCCGAAGTACTTC,CASSSAGGPKYF
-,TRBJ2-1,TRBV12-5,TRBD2,TGTGCTAGTGGTCCGGGGAGGGAGGACAATGAGCAGTTCTTC,CASGPGREDNEQFF
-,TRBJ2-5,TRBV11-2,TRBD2,TGTGCCAGCAGCTCACGGACTAGCGGCAATTGGGAGACCCAGTACTTC,CASSSRTSGNWETQYF
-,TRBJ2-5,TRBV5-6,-,TGTGCCAGCAGCTTCGGGGTTTACGCTAGCGCCGAGAGGACCCAGTACTTC,CASSFGVYASAERTQYF
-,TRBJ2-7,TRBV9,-,TGTGCCAGCAGCGTAGCTGGCGCTCCCTCCTACGAGCAGTACTTC,CASSVAGAPSYEQYF
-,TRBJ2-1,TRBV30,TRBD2,TGTGCCTGGAGAATGGCGGGAGACCACAATGAGCAGTTCTTC,CAWRMAGDHNEQFF
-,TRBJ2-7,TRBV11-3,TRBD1,TGTGCCAGCAGCTTAGGCACAGGGGGCTACGAGCAGTACTTC,CASSLGTGGYEQYF
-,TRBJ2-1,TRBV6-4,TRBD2,TGTGCCAGCAGTGAAAAGACTAGCGGGAGCAATGAGCAGTTCTTC,CASSEKTSGSNEQFF
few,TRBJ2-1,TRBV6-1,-,TGTGCCAGCAGCCGAAGCGCCTCACGAGGAGATGAGCAGTTCTTC,CASSRSASRGDEQFF
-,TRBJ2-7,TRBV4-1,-,TGCGCCAGCAGCCACGAGACAGCGTTCCCTTCCGAGCAGTACTTC,CASSHETAFPSEQYF
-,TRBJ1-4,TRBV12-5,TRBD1,TGTGCTAGTGGTTTGACAGGGGGCAGTGAAAAACTGTTTTTT,CASGLTGGSEKLFF
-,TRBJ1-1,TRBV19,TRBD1,TGTGCCAGTAGTAAAAACCGACAGGGGCGAACTGAAGCTTTCTTT,CASSKNRQGRTEAFF
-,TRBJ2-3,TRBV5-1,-,TGCGCCAGCAGCTTGCAAGGTACAGATACGCAGTATTTT,CASSLQGTDTQYF
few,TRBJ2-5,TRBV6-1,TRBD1,TGTGCCAGCAGTGAAGCACAGGACAGGGGACAAGAGCAGTACTTC,CASSEAQDRGQEQYF
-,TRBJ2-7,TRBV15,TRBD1,TGTGCCACCAGCAGAGGGACAGGGGGTTACGAGCAGTACTTC,CATSRGTGGYEQYF
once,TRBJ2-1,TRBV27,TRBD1,TGTGCCAGCAGTCACGGGGACACAGGGGATGAGCAGTTCTTC,CASSHGDTGDEQFF